This T cell receptor (beta chain) comes out of a study of blood T cell repertoires in COVID-19. About the research overall: PBMCs, B-cell-depleted T cells, or T cells provided the cDNA or gDNA that made up the material.

The V end was cut by 5 bases, the J end by 0 bases, with 8 bases between. Germline CDR1 and CDR2: SQVTM and ANQGSEA. This CDR3 has 13 amino acids. A single count supports this clone. Libraries were prepared by immunoSEQ multiplex PCR; TCRdb keeps only in-frame clonotypes and omits some of them. The sample comprises about 430,000 clones, nearly 90% of which are singletons, and approximately 1.5% rests with the top ten. The source is a woman in her late teens or twenties who had been exposed to COVID-19. Sequenced input: PBMCs or T cells enriched from blood (not recorded which). This sequence joins TRBV29-1 and TRBJ2-1, with D possibly being TRBD2 (6 bases). This CDR3 is CSVLGGSYNEQFF. The CDR3 bases are TGCAGCGTTTTGGGAGGCTCCTACAATGAGCAGTTCTTC.